The clone carrying this T cell receptor beta chain was counted once. These data come from a study of technical replicates of blood from four donors. The method was immunoSEQ multiplex PCR; TCRdb's version includes in-frame clones alone and lacks a portion of them. The table has around 62,000 clones, roughly 98% seen once. This CDR3 contains 14 residues. Per germline, CDR1 SGHRS and CDR2 YFSETQ. V dropped 0 bases and J dropped 7 bases, with 11 bases sitting between them. The TCR comes from a human donor in good health. Sequencing input: T cells isolated from PBMCs. The chain uses TRBV5-1 and TRBJ2-1; TRBD2 is a possible D gene (5 bases). The DNA of the CDR3 is TGCGCCAGCAGCTTGGAGCCTAGAGGGAATGAGCAGTTCTTC. This sequence encodes CASSLEPRGNEQFF. The full variable domain, in which reference TRBV5-1 and TRBJ2-1 provide the parts outside the CDR3, is KAGVTQTPRYLIKTRGQQVTLSCSPISGHRSVSWYQQTPGQGLQFLFEYFSETQRNKGNFPGRFSGRQFSNSRSEMNVSTLELGDSALYLCASSLEPRGNEQFFGPGTRLTVL.